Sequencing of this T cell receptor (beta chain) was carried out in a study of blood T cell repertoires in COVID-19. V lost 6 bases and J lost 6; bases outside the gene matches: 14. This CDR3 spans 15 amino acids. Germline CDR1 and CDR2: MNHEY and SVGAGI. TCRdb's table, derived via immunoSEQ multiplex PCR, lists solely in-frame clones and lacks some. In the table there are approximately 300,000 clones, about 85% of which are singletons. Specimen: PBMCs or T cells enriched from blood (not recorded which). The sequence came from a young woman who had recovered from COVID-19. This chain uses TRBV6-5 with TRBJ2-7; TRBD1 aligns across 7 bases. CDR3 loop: CASRFQPEGAPEQYF. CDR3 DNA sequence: TGTGCCAGCAGATTCCAGCCCGAGGGGGCGCCCGAGCAGTACTTC.